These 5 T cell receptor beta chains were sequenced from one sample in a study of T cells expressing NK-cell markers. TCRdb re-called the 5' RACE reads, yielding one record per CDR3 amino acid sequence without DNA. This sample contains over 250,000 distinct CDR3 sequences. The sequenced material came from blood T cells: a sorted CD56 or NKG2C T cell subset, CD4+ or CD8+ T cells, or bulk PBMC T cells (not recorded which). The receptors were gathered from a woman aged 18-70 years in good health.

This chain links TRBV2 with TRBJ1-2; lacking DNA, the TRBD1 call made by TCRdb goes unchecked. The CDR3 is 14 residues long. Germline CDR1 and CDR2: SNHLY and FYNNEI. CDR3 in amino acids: CASRGRARNYGYTF.

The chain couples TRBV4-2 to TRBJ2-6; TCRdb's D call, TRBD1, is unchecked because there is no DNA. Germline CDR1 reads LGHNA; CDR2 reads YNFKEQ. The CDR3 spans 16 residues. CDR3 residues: CASSEATGTGANVLTF.

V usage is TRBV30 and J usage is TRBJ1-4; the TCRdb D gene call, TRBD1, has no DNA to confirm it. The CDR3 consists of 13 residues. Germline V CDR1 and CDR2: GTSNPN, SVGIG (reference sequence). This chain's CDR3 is CAFTGVTNEKLFF.

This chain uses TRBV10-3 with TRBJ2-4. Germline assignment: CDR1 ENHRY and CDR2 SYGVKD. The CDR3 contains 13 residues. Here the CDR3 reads CAISESGPNIQYF.

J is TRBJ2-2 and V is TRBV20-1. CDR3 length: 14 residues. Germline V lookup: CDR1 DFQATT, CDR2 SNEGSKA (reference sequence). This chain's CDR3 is CSASGTTNTGELFF.